This T cell receptor (beta chain) was identified during a study of regulatory T cells in long-lasting Graves disease (TCRdb year 2021). Regarding the complete study: Newly diagnosed Graves' disease patients had taken antithyroid drugs for less than 3 months. Persistent Graves' disease patients were compared with newly diagnosed Graves' disease patients by peripheral blood TCR sequencing and RNA sequencing. A total of some 35 samples underwent TCR sequencing: about 13 from persistent and roughly 20 from newly diagnosed Graves' disease patients. The study was conducted in China and was registered as a clinical trial. Overall study results and their limits: The study examined only peripheral blood because the primary lesion, thyroid tissue, could not be accessed. TRBV28, TRBJ1-2 and TRBJ2-5 were preferentially used in persistent disease, while TRBV20-1 and TRBJ2-1 were favored in newly diagnosed disease. The authors acknowledged the small sample size as a limitation that may reduce accuracy. Patients with persistent disease shared more public clonotypes (approximately 2,500) than newly diagnosed patients did (966). Only the TCR beta chain was sequenced and analyzed. Lower TCR Shannon entropy and fewer highly expanded clones were observed in persistent Graves' disease patients than in newly diagnosed patients, which suggested clonal expansion.

The trim is 1 base for V and 5 bases for J, with a gap of 12 bases between the germline ends. From a lookup of the germline V gene, CDR1 and CDR2 are SGHTA and FQGNSA. Reading from cysteine to phenylalanine, the CDR3 counts 15 amino acids. The read is trimmed to its CDR3 DNA, 45 bases read in frame from base 1. This clonotype was recorded many times. Its specific antigen is unknown. Per-base quality was not reported, and no clone a single base away is much larger than it. The library relied on multiplex PCR. Sequencing instrument: Illumina HiSeq 4000. To build TCR beta libraries, CDR3 regions were amplified by Arm-PCR using iRepertoire HTBI primers. Before sequencing, the PCR products went through gel purification. The study's processing was this. Gene usage analysis of CDR3 amino acid clonotypes used the 62 TRBV and more than 13 TRBJ segments found across samples. COPE and FqMerger were used to merge filtered high-quality paired reads into contigs. BLAST was used to align contigs to IMGT TRBV, TRBD and TRBJ reference genes, with CDR3 defined following IMGT. Any clonotype with a frequency above 0.1% was counted as a highly expanded clone. Shannon entropy served as the measure of repertoire diversity, while the Gini coefficient captured V-J evenness. Clonotypes shared by more than one individual were considered public. The raw public reads went through TCRdb reprocessing: fastp at Q25, MiXCR clone calling, in-frame beta chains kept. Every CDR3 protein is listed once, alongside the most common genes and DNA of its rows. These V and J calls originate from TCRdb's pipeline instead of the authors' own analysis. This sample has some 330,000 distinct CDR3 sequences in its table, and roughly 12% of those were observed once. Under 20% of the sample lies in the top ten.

In light of the paper, this sample's time point label describes: newly diagnosed GD, antithyroid drugs for less than 3 months. For both TCR sequencing and RNA sequencing, RNA was extracted from PBMCs in TRIzol. Graves' disease was diagnosed according to American Thyroid Association guidelines. Patients were recruited from an endocrinology department in Xi'an, China. Each patient gave approximately 10 milliliters of peripheral blood, collected in an EDTA anticoagulant tube. PBMCs were isolated by Ficoll Paque Plus density gradient separation without further T cell sorting. An Agilent 2100 Bioanalyzer and agarose gel were used to assess RNA quality, and a NanoDrop 2000 was used to measure RNA concentration. These data also formed part of another study, on T cells in Graves' hyperthyroidism and ophthalmopathy. As the second publication notes: Graves' hyperthyroidism was defined as stable when no progression to ophthalmopathy occurred over 18 months of follow-up. Hyperthyroidism patients were aged 18 to 65 years and newly diagnosed, with disease duration of less than 2 months. Exclusion was applied to patients with uncontrolled infections, other autoimmune diseases, pregnancy or lactation. Clinical symptoms, serum thyroxine and TRAb, thyroid ultrasound, and orbital computed tomography formed the basis for the diagnoses. A first-round RT-PCR of the TCR CDR3 used the HTBI primer set with the Qiagen OneStep RT-PCR kit. Most expanded thyroid clonotypes (frequency above 0.001) were also detected in blood, suggesting blood repertoires may reflect thyroid immune responses. Ophthalmopathy was separated from stable hyperthyroidism by a 13 V-J signature model, with around 88% sensitivity and approximately 81% specificity obtained in cross-validation and 80%/75% obtained in testing. In validation, the model predicted progression to ophthalmopathy a median of roughly 6.2 months before onset, with 65% to 71% sensitivity and 72.22% specificity. A discovery cohort of about a hundred patients, approximately 45 with Graves' ophthalmopathy and more than 55 with stable Graves' hyperthyroidism, was used to find distinguishing TCR V-J signatures. Whether ophthalmopathy could be predicted prospectively was tested in an independent validation cohort made up of 18 to 20 hyperthyroidism patients plus 17 patients who later progressed to ophthalmopathy. For training and testing, the 100 or so patients in the discovery cohort were randomly divided in a 7:3 ratio. The study also compared thyroid tissue and blood T-cell repertoires from a handful of Graves' hyperthyroidism patients. Following sampling, methimazole starting at 30 mg daily was given to hyperthyroidism patients, and high-dose intravenous methylprednisolone was given to ophthalmopathy patients. Libraries were constructed in a second round of multiplex PCR, after which size selection and purification were carried out. Libraries were sequenced paired-end with 100 bp reads on an Illumina HiSeq2000. Raw data were processed with SOAPnuke, discarding reads with adapters, uncalled bases, mean Phred below 15, or no exact constant-primer or identifier match. COPE v1.2.5 was used to merge high-quality paired reads, and clonotypes were defined as unique nucleotide sequences. Clonotypes were aligned to IMGT TRBV, TRBD and TRBJ reference segments using MiTCR v1.1. Analysis was restricted to V-J combinations with a frequency above 0.0001, which covered 99% to 99.2% of repertoires. A TCS score was defined as the ratio between F50 (clonal expansion) and ExV (chaos), using BLOSUM62-based TCRdist between CDR3 peptides within each V-J. Welch's t-statistics and random forest reduced roughly 540 V-J features to 13, which were used in a naive Bayes classifier (R e1071). No statistical method was used to fix the sample size in advance, and group allocation was not hidden from the investigators. The paper reports TCR Vbeta CDR3 sequencing of some 140 peripheral blood samples: under 45 ophthalmopathy, around 80 hyperthyroidism and around 17 progressor patients.

Source: peripheral blood mononuclear cells (PBMCs), taken at new diagnosis, from a patient treated with antithyroid drugs. The receptor was derived from a young woman with Graves disease. Donor details come from another sample of the same person, matched by shared clones. The sequence joins TRBV7-2 to TRBJ2-1; TRBD1 could be the D gene, as 7 bases match. The CDR3 region reads CASSLGRGANNEQFF. In nucleotide form, the sequence is TGTGCCAGCAGCTTAGGCAGGGGGGCTAACAATGAGCAGTTCTTC.